This entry lists 16 T cell receptor beta chains sequenced from one sample in a study of PD-1 blockade in classical Hodgkin lymphoma. The sample's time point: cycle 4 day 1 (C4D1), after more than five weeks of nivolumab. Every patient had relapsed following autologous stem cell transplantation, and cohorts differed in brentuximab vedotin exposure. The CD4+ T cells used were purified from thawed PBMCs through magnetic negative selection. Here immunoSEQ multiplex PCR was the method, and the copy in TCRdb shows in-frame clones only, minus some. The table shows about 12,000 clones, with about nine tenths occurring only once. Sequencing used CD4+ T cells from blood, obtained before the fourth cycle of nivolumab. These receptor sequences come from a human donor with classical Hodgkin lymphoma.

This chain joins TRBV5-6 and TRBJ1-3; D not certain. The CDR3 length is 14 residues. V was trimmed by 4 bases and J by 4 bases, leaving 12 bases between them. The V gene's germline CDR1 is SGHDT and CDR2 YYEEEE. The CDR3 sequence: CASSAGGRGNTIYF. DNA of the CDR3: TGTGCCAGCAGCGCGGGAGGTAGGGGAAACACCATATATTTT.

The rearrangement uses TRBV5-1 and TRBJ2-3; no clear D gene. The CDR3 consists of 14 residues. With 2 bases removed from V and 2 bases from J, the gap between germline ends came to 9 bases. Germline CDR1 and CDR2: SGHRS and YFSETQ. CDR3 protein: CASSFEQFTDTQYF. Written as DNA, the CDR3 is TGCGCCAGCAGCTTCGAACAGTTCACAGATACGCAGTATTTT.

CDR3 residues: CASSPDLGRNEQFF. The DNA of the CDR3 is TGTGCCAGCAGCCCCGACTTGGGCAGGAACGAGCAGTTCTTC. The chain combines TRBV14 with TRBJ2-1; no definite D call. V was shortened by 4 bases and J by 10 bases, with 17 bases between the two germline ends. Germline loops: CDR1 SGHDN, CDR2 FVKESK. This CDR3 spans 14 amino acids.

This chain links TRBV29-1 with TRBJ2-3, with 10 bases identical to TRBD1. Germline-derived CDR1 and CDR2 are SQVTM and ANQGSEA. CDR3 length equals 17 residues. V trimming: 6 bases; J trimming: 5 bases; junction bases outside the gene matches: 17. CDR3 sequence: CSVGRTGGSGTVDTQYF. In nucleotides, the CDR3 is TGCAGCGTGGGCAGGACAGGGGGTAGCGGGACAGTAGATACGCAGTATTTT.

The table lists this clone with a few counts. The chain joins TRBV10-3 to TRBJ2-7, with D hard to call. This CDR3 spans 12 amino acids. Germline V gives CDR1 ENHRY, CDR2 SYGVKD. Trimming shortened V by 10 bases and J by 2 bases, and 12 bases separated the two germline ends. The CDR3 sequence is CATTGQAYEQYF. CDR3 DNA: TGTGCCACCACTGGCCAGGCCTACGAGCAGTACTTC.

A single count supports this clone. V and J are TRBV18 and TRBJ2-7; D ambiguous. The germline V and J ends were trimmed by 6 bases and 9 bases, with 12 bases remaining between them. The V gene's germline CDR1 is KGHSH and CDR2 LQKENI. The length of the CDR3 is 11 residues. CDR3 region: CASSPRTWQYF. Written as DNA, the CDR3 is TGTGCCAGCTCCCCTAGAACCTGGCAGTACTTC.

V gene TRBV10-3 combines with J gene TRBJ2-5, with 7 positions matching TRBD2. The germline gives CDR1 ENHRY, CDR2 SYGVKD. There are 14 residues in the CDR3. V lost 6 bases to trimming and J lost 0 bases; unmatched junction nucleotides: 4. CDR3 bases: TGTGCCATCAGATTAACTAGCGACCAAGAGACCCAGTACTTC. The encoded protein is CAIRLTSDQETQYF.

The CDR3 DNA sequence: TGCGCCAGCAGCTTGGTTGGCCTGGGATCAAACACTGAAGCTTTCTTT. Amino acids: CASSLVGLGSNTEAFF. The chain joins TRBV5-1 to TRBJ1-1; unclear D gene. Germline CDR1 SGHRS, CDR2 YFSETQ. This CDR3 spans 16 amino acids. Trimming removed 0 bases at V and 2 bases at J, with 14 bases between.

V usage is TRBV7-9 and J usage is TRBJ2-5, with D possibly being TRBD2 (6 bases). Germline CDR1 SEHNR, CDR2 FQNEAQ (reference sequence). The CDR3 has 17 residues. The germline V and J ends were trimmed by 1 base and 0 bases, with 15 bases remaining between them. Here the CDR3 DNA reads TGTGCCAGCAGCTTAGATCTGTTAGCGGAGTACCAAGAGACCCAGTACTTC. Protein: CASSLDLLAEYQETQYF.

The chain is built from TRBV9 and TRBJ2-2; D may correspond to TRBD1 or TRBD2 (5 bases each). This CDR3 contains 20 residues. Germline assignment: CDR1 SGDLS and CDR2 YYNGEE. Trimming cost V 0 bases and J 1 base, with 22 bases left between them. The CDR3 protein is CASSVALRDRRLLNTGELFF. DNA of the CDR3: TGTGCCAGCAGCGTAGCTCTGAGGGACCGGAGACTATTGAACACCGGGGAGCTGTTTTTT.

The rearrangement links TRBV28 to TRBJ2-3, with TRBD2 matching over 12 bases. With 10 bases clipped from V and 1 base from J, the junction kept 15 bases outside the gene matches. This CDR3 is built from 18 residues. CDR1 and CDR2 from the germline V gene are MDHEN and SYDVKM. The CDR3 DNA is TGTGCCATCGCGACTAGCGGGAGTATAGGGGAGGGCACAGATACGCAGTATTTT. Translated: CAIATSGSIGEGTDTQYF. The variable domain in full, with the rest retrieved from reference TRBV28 and TRBJ2-3, is DVKVTQSSRYLVKRTGEKVFLECVQDMDHENMFWYRQDPGLGLRLIYFSYDVKMKEKGDIPEGYSVSREKKERFSLILESASTNQTSMYLCAIATSGSIGEGTDTQYFGPGTRLTVL.

This chain uses TRBV25-1 with TRBJ2-2; D is tentatively TRBD1 or TRBD2 (6 bases each). Trimming cost V 4 bases and J 4 bases, with 13 bases left between them. Germline-derived CDR1 and CDR2 are MGHDK and SYGVNS. The CDR3 extends over 15 amino acids. CDR3 DNA: TGTGCCAGCAGTGTCGGGGGACATAGCACCGGGGAGCTGTTTTTT. This translates into CASSVGGHSTGELFF.

This clone appeared a single time. V gene TRBV18 combines with J gene TRBJ2-3; no firm D call. Germline V lookup: CDR1 KGHSH, CDR2 LQKENI. The CDR3 contains 12 residues. Trimming removed 3 bases from V and 1 base from J, with 2 bases in between. The CDR3 DNA sequence: TGTGCCAGCTCACCGGGCACAGATACGCAGTATTTT. It yields the protein CASSPGTDTQYF.

The V and J genes are TRBV7-3 and TRBJ2-1; 10 bases map to TRBD2. The CDR3 covers 16 residues. Germline CDR1 SGHTA, CDR2 FQGTGA. After removal of 2 bases from V and 4 bases from J, the junction contained 5 bases not matched to a gene. The CDR3 sequence: CASSLERGGLYNEQFF. The DNA of the CDR3 is TGTGCCAGCAGCTTAGAGCGGGGGGGCCTGTACAATGAGCAGTTCTTC.

The chain is built from TRBV9 and TRBJ2-3; 9 bases fit TRBD2. Germline V gene sequence: CDR1 SGDLS, CDR2 YYNGEE. This CDR3 is built from 15 residues. Losses at the gene ends were 7 bases for V and 0 bases for J; bases not matched to a gene: 6. The DNA of the CDR3 is TGTGCCAGCGCGGGGGGGTCCCATAGCACAGATACGCAGTATTTT. This encodes CASAGGSHSTDTQYF. The full variable domain, in which reference TRBV9 and TRBJ2-3 provide the parts outside the CDR3, is DSGVTQTPKHLITATGQRVTLRCSPRSGDLSVYWYQQSLDQGLQFLIQYYNGEERAKGNILERFSAQQFPDLHSELNLSSLELGDSALYFCASAGGSHSTDTQYFGPGTRLTVL.

V usage is TRBV28 and J usage is TRBJ1-2; no definite D call. Looked up from germline, CDR1 is MDHEN and CDR2 is SYDVKM. The CDR3 consists of 12 residues. Trimming removed 2 bases at V and 4 bases at J, with 5 bases between. The CDR3 DNA is TGTGCCAGCAGTTTAGAGGTCTATGGCTACACCTTC. As protein: CASSLEVYGYTF.